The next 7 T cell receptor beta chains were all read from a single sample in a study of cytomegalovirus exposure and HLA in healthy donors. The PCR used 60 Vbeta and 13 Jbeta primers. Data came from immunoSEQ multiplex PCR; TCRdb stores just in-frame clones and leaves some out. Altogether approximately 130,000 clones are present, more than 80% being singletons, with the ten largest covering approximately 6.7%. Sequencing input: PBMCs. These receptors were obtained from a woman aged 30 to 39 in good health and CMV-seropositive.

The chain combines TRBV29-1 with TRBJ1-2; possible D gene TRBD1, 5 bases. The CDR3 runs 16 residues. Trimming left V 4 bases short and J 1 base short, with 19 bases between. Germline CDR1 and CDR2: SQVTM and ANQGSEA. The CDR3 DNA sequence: TGCAGCGTTGGGGGCCCGGACCGCGAATTTAACTATGGCTACACCTTC. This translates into CSVGGPDREFNYGYTF.

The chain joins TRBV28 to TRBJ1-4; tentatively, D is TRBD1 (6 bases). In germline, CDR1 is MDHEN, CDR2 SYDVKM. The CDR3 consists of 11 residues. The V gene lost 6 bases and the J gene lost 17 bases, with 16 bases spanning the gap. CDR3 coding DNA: TGTGCCAGCAGGGGGACGGGACAAGTATTTTTT. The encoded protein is CASRGTGQVFF.

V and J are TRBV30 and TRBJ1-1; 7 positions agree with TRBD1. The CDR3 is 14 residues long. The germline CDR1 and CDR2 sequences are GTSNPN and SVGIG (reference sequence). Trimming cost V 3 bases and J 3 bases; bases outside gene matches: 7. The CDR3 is CAWRGRGWDTEAFF. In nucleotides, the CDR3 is TGTGCCTGGAGGGGCAGGGGGTGGGACACTGAAGCTTTCTTT. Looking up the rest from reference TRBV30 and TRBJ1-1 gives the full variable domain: SQTIHQWPATLVQPVGSPLSLECTVEGTSNPNLYWYRQAAGRGLQLLFYSVGIGQISSEVPQNLSASRPQDRQFILSSKKLLLSDSGFYLCAWRGRGWDTEAFFGQGTRLTVV.

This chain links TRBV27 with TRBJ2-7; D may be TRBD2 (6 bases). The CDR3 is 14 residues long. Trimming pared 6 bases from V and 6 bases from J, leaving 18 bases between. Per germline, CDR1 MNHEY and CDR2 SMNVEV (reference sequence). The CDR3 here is CASSLLGTLSEQYF. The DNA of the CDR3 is TGTGCCAGCAGCCTACTTGGGACTTTATCCGAGCAGTACTTC.

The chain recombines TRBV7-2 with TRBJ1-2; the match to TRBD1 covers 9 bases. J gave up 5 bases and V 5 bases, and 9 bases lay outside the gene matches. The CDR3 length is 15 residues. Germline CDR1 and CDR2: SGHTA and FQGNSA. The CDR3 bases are TGTGCCAGCAGCCCGGGGACAGGGACGAGTTATGGCTACACCTTC. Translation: CASSPGTGTSYGYTF.

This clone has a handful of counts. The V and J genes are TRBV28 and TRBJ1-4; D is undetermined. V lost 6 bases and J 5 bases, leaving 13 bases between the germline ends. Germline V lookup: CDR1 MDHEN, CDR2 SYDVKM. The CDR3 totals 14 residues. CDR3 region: CASSPQAFNEKLFF. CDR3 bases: TGTGCCAGCAGCCCCCAGGCTTTCAATGAAAAACTGTTTTTT. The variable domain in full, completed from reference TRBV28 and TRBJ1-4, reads DVKVTQSSRYLVKRTGEKVFLECVQDMDHENMFWYRQDPGLGLRLIYFSYDVKMKEKGDIPEGYSVSREKKERFSLILESASTNQTSMYLCASSPQAFNEKLFFGSGTQLSVL.

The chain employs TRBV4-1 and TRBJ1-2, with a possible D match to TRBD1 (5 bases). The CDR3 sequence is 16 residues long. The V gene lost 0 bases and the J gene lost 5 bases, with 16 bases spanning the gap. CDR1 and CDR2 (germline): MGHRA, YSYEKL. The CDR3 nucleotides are TGCGCCAGCAGCCAAGAGGGAGGGACCGGATTTTATGGCTACACCTTC. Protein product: CASSQEGGTGFYGYTF.